Each of the 22 T cell receptor beta chains below was sequenced from the same sample in a study of CD8 T cells in Susac syndrome. The authors reverse transcribed about 0.5 to 1 ug RNA with random hexamers. TCRdb recomputed calls from the immunoSEQ multiplex PCR reads with MiXCR, one row per CDR3 protein. This sample has fewer than 300,000 distinct CDR3 sequences, with approximately 85% found just once. Sequenced sample: CD8+ T cells from PBMCs. The receptors originated from a human donor with multiple sclerosis.

The V call is TRBV2, the J call TRBJ1-1; D call uncertain. Germline-derived CDR1 and CDR2 are SNHLY and FYNNEI. The CDR3 consists of 12 residues. The V and J ends lost 10 bases and 1 base respectively, with 10 bases between them. CDR3: CAILTENTEAFF. The DNA for the CDR3 is TGTGCCATCCTGACCGAGAACACTGAAGCTTTCTTT.

The CDR3 DNA is TGTGCCAGCAGTAGGCACAGTACCATCTATGGCTACACCTTC. Translated, it gives CASSRHSTIYGYTF. The chain recombines TRBV27 with TRBJ1-2; no clear D. CDR1 and CDR2 from the germline V gene are MNHEY and SMNVEV (reference sequence). The V end was cut by 5 bases, the J end by 4 bases, with 14 bases between. The CDR3 totals 14 residues.

This sequence joins TRBV10-2 and TRBJ1-1; the D gene is possibly TRBD1 (5 bases). The V end lost 10 bases, the J end lost 7 bases, and 16 bases lay between the germline ends. This CDR3 comprises 12 residues. Germline V gives CDR1 WSHSY, CDR2 SAAADI. CDR3 sequence reads: CATKPGWVEAFF. The CDR3, as DNA: TGCGCCACGAAACCAGGGTGGGTTGAAGCTTTCTTT.

V usage is TRBV5-6 and J usage is TRBJ2-7; D might be TRBD1 or TRBD2, each matching 6 bases. V was pared by 3 bases and J by 4 bases, with 23 bases between. This CDR3 has 17 amino acids. The germline CDR1 and CDR2 sequences are SGHDT and YYEEEE. CDR3 sequence (DNA): TGTGCCAGCAGCTGGGGGGCGGCCGGCCCAAAGGATTACGAGCAGTACTTC. Translation: CASSWGAAGPKDYEQYF. The variable domain in full, with the rest retrieved from reference TRBV5-6 and TRBJ2-7, is DAGVTQSPTHLIKTRGQQVTLRCSPKSGHDTVSWYQQALGQGPQFIFQYYEEEERQRGNFPDRFSGHQFPNYSSELNVNALLLGDSALYLCASSWGAAGPKDYEQYFGPGTRLTVT.

This chain joins TRBV5-1 and TRBJ1-1; D ambiguous. The CDR3 contains 15 residues. V was pared by 4 bases and J by 3 bases, with 16 bases between. Germline assignment: CDR1 SGHRS and CDR2 YFSETQ. The CDR3 DNA is TGCGCCAGCAGCCCTGACCGTCTCGGGGACACTGAAGCTTTCTTT. Its translation: CASSPDRLGDTEAFF.

This clonotype was recorded a few times. The chain uses TRBV27 and TRBJ1-5; tentatively, D is TRBD1 (6 bases). With 2 bases removed from V and 4 bases from J, the gap between germline ends came to 9 bases. Germline V gene sequence: CDR1 MNHEY, CDR2 SMNVEV (reference sequence). The CDR3 spans 14 residues. The CDR3 sequence is CASSLRDRNQPQHF. CDR3 sequence (DNA): TGTGCCAGCAGTTTACGAGACAGGAATCAGCCCCAGCATTTT.

CDR3 residues: CASSQGRDLLEKLFF. CDR3 DNA sequence: TGCGCCAGCAGCCAAGGCAGAGATTTATTGGAAAAACTGTTTTTT. This chain joins TRBV4-1 and TRBJ1-4; D is ambiguous. The germline V gene has CDR1 MGHRA and CDR2 YSYEKL. V lost 1 base, J lost 8 bases, and 14 bases lay in between. The CDR3 extends over 15 amino acids.

In this sample, this clonotype turned up a few times. The V gene is TRBV28, the J gene TRBJ2-4, with a possible D match to TRBD1 (5 bases). Germline CDR1 and CDR2: MDHEN and SYDVKM. This CDR3 is built from 14 residues. V lost 3 bases and J lost 0, with 6 bases in between. Here the CDR3 DNA reads TGTGCCAGCAGTTTTCAGGGAGCCAAAAACATTCAGTACTTC. Translating it yields CASSFQGAKNIQYF. The whole variable domain, remainder taken from reference TRBV28 and TRBJ2-4, is DVKVTQSSRYLVKRTGEKVFLECVQDMDHENMFWYRQDPGLGLRLIYFSYDVKMKEKGDIPEGYSVSREKKERFSLILESASTNQTSMYLCASSFQGAKNIQYFGAGTRLSVL.

This clonotype was detected only a few times. This chain connects TRBV4-2 to TRBJ2-1, with 12 bases aligning to TRBD2. CDR3 size: 15 residues. The V and J ends lost 7 bases and 7 bases, in that order; junction bases with no gene match: 8. The germline gives CDR1 LGHNA, CDR2 YNFKEQ. The CDR3 DNA sequence: TGTGCCAGCACCCCCACTAGCGGGAGGTCTAATGAGCAGTTCTTC. This sequence encodes CASTPTSGRSNEQFF.

The V call is TRBV28, the J call TRBJ2-7; 8 positions match TRBD2. V dropped 2 bases and J dropped 2; count of bases not matched to a gene: 5. The CDR3 has 15 residues. The germline CDR1 and CDR2 sequences are MDHEN and SYDVKM. CDR3 amino acids: CASSLTSGSPYEQYF. The CDR3 nucleotides are TGTGCCAGCAGTTTAACTAGCGGTAGTCCCTACGAGCAGTACTTC.

The chain is built from TRBV27 and TRBJ2-7; tentative D call: TRBD2 (6 bases). The CDR3 loop spans 13 amino acids. V lost 6 bases, J lost 4 bases, and 13 bases lay in between. Germline-derived CDR1 and CDR2 are MNHEY and SMNVEV (reference sequence). CDR3 amino acids: CASSWDLKYEQYF. For the CDR3, the DNA is TGTGCCAGCAGCTGGGACTTAAAATACGAGCAGTACTTC.

The rearrangement uses TRBV9 and TRBJ2-7; 8 nucleotides match TRBD1. CDR3 length: 14 residues. CDR1 and CDR2 from the germline V gene are SGDLS and YYNGEE. V shed 0 bases, J shed 4 bases, and the junction held 3 bases outside the gene matches. As DNA, the CDR3 is TGTGCCAGCAGCGTAGGGGACAGGCGTTACGAGCAGTACTTC. This gives the protein CASSVGDRRYEQYF.

The chain carries TRBV19 and TRBJ2-6; 11 bases align to TRBD2. The V segment lost 5 bases and the J segment 0 bases; nucleotides outside the gene matches: 9. Germline CDR1 reads LNHDA; CDR2 reads SQIVND (reference sequence). The CDR3 has 19 amino acids. The CDR3 protein is CASSPPGTSGNSGANVLTF. In DNA form, the CDR3 reads TGTGCCAGTAGTCCCCCTGGGACTAGCGGCAACTCTGGGGCCAACGTCCTGACTTTC.

The rearrangement links TRBV6-4 to TRBJ2-2, with 8 nucleotides matching TRBD2. The CDR3 is made up of 14 amino acids. Germline assignment: CDR1 MRHNA and CDR2 SNTAGT. J was trimmed by 4 bases and V by 4 bases; bases with no gene match: 2. The CDR3 DNA follows: TGTGCCAGCAGTGTCAGCGGGAGCACCGGGGAGCTGTTTTTT. It specifies CASSVSGSTGELFF.

This rearrangement joins TRBV27 to TRBJ2-2; 7 bases agree with TRBD2. J was trimmed by 1 base and V by 6 bases; bases with no gene match: 14. CDR1 is MNHEY, CDR2 SMNVEV, per germline (reference sequence). CDR3 length: 18 residues. CDR3 bases: TGTGCCAGCAGCTTTTCCGCGGGAGAAGAATTGAACACCGGGGAGCTGTTTTTT. This gives the protein CASSFSAGEELNTGELFF.

The chain combines TRBV7-9 with TRBJ2-1; maybe TRBD2 (6 bases). Trimming shortened V by 4 bases and J by 8 bases, and 12 bases separated the two germline ends. Germline lookup yields CDR1 SEHNR and CDR2 FQNEAQ (reference sequence). The length of the CDR3 is 13 residues. CDR3 sequence (DNA): TGTGCCAGCAGCTCAGGAGGGGATTATGAGCAGTTCTTC. Amino acid sequence: CASSSGGDYEQFF. The variable domain in full, completed from reference TRBV7-9 and TRBJ2-1, reads DTGVSQNPRHKITKRGQNVTFRCDPISEHNRLYWYRQTLGQGPEFLTYFQNEAQLEKSRLLSDRFSAERPKGSFSTLEIQRTEQGDSAMYLCASSSGGDYEQFFGPGTRLTVL.

J is TRBJ2-7 and V is TRBV12-3 or TRBV12-4; TRBD2 matches at 11 bases. The CDR3 has 16 amino acids. The J segment lost 2 bases and the V segment lost 4 bases, leaving 7 bases of the junction unmatched. CDR3 in amino acids: CASSSRQTSGTYEQYF. The CDR3, as DNA: TGTGCCAGCAGTTCCCGTCAGACTAGCGGGACCTACGAGCAGTACTTC.

The chain carries TRBV27 and TRBJ2-1, with D possibly TRBD1 on 5 matching bases. Germline values: CDR1 MNHEY, CDR2 SMNVEV (reference sequence). V was trimmed by 4 bases and J by 1 base, leaving 5 bases between them. CDR3 size: 13 residues. The CDR3 coding sequence is TGTGCCAGCAGTTCAGGGTCCTACAATGAGCAGTTCTTC. This gives the protein CASSSGSYNEQFF.

The chain uses TRBV11-2 and TRBJ2-3, with a weak D call TRBD2 (5 bases). CDR1 SGHAT and CDR2 FQNNGV come from the germline V gene. V was shortened by 2 bases and J by 2 bases, with 17 bases between the two germline ends. The CDR3 sequence is 17 residues long. In nucleotides, the CDR3 is TGTGCCAGCAGCTTACCGTTGAACCCGGGGTCCACAGATACGCAGTATTTT. It specifies CASSLPLNPGSTDTQYF.

This chain joins TRBV9 and TRBJ1-1, with TRBD1 as a possible D gene (5 bases). V was clipped by 2 bases and J by 1 base, with 9 bases between them. Looked up from germline, CDR1 is SGDLS and CDR2 is YYNGEE. The CDR3 is 14 residues long. CDR3 coding DNA: TGTGCCAGCAGCGTCGACAGCCCGAACACTGAAGCTTTCTTT. As protein: CASSVDSPNTEAFF.

The V gene is TRBV9, the J gene TRBJ1-1; no clear D gene. The CDR3 spans 14 residues. The V gene lost 1 base and the J gene lost 1 base, with 8 bases spanning the gap. Germline CDR1 and CDR2: SGDLS and YYNGEE. In DNA, the CDR3 is TGTGCCAGCAGCGTATCCAGGAAGAACACTGAAGCTTTCTTT. It is translated as CASSVSRKNTEAFF.

The chain recombines TRBV3-1 with TRBJ2-3; TRBD1 matches at 8 bases. The trim removed 4 bases at V and 6 bases at J, leaving 12 bases unmatched. Germline CDR1 and CDR2: LGHDT and YNNKEL (reference sequence). The CDR3 runs to 16 residues. The CDR3 sequence is CASSLNPFRGRDTQYF. In DNA form, the CDR3 reads TGTGCCAGCAGCCTAAACCCGTTCAGGGGGCGGGATACGCAGTATTTT.